The sequence of this T cell receptor (beta chain) was determined in a study of Ad26.COV2.S vaccination and SARS-CoV-2 variants. Study summary: Donor had been placed in the Ad26.COV2.S arm of the COV1001 trial. Study results and caveats: Recipients given vaccine exceeded placebo recipients in spike-specific TCR breadth.

This CDR3 is 13 amino acids long. Germline CDR1 reads PRHDT; CDR2 reads FYEKMQ (reference sequence). V lost 3 bases and J lost 5, with 8 bases in between. Worth noting for this clone: Antigen: not known.

Treatment indicated: some 20 received Ad26.COV2.S at low or high dose, single or two shots; about 5 received placebo; per-sample allocation not given. Day 63 after the first injection of vaccine or placebo was the sampling time. Data came from immunoSEQ multiplex PCR; TCRdb stores just in-frame clones and leaves some out. Of around 400,000 clones listed, 75% to 95% are singletons. This chain connects TRBV13 to TRBJ2-1; unclear D gene. Source: peripheral blood, taken in a trial of Ad26.COV2.S vaccine versus placebo. The clonotype originates from a person aged 18-60 years who received the Ad26.COV2.S COVID-19 vaccine or a placebo. CDR3 protein: CASSFGSNNEQFF. CDR3 coding DNA: TGTGCCAGCAGCTTCGGTAGCAACAATGAGCAGTTCTTC.